The sequence of this TCR beta chain was determined in a study of post-analysis software for immune sequencing data (dated by TCRdb to 2015 to 2017). The study in broad terms: Relapsing-remitting, secondary progressive and progressive-relapsing multiple sclerosis were recorded as disease courses, and subtype annotation was lacking for some patients. Patient repertoires were compared against around 10 previously published healthy control repertoires from donors aged roughly 6 to 26 years. A subset of samples was prepared in parallel using single-end sample barcoding, then pooled and co-amplified after Illumina adapter ligation. Study-level results and caveats: Significantly higher frequencies in patients than in controls were found for roughly five TRBV segments, including TRBV5-6, TRBV5-1 and TRBV20-1. The control group was slightly older than the multiple sclerosis patient group. Significantly lower normalized Chao1 diversity was found in multiple sclerosis patients than in controls, suggesting substantial peripheral T-cell clonal expansion. When samples were clustered directly using the F measure, samples prepared in the same batch co-clustered strongly, which prompted a batch-effect correction.

V is pared back by 0 bases and J by 1 base, with 8 bases lying between the germline termini. The germline V gene encodes CDR1 SGHRS and CDR2 YFSETQ. The CDR3 holds 15 amino acids from the cysteine to the phenylalanine. Just the 45-base CDR3 DNA is kept, in frame starting at base 1. This clonotype showed up just a few times. The specificity of this receptor is unknown. No base-level quality is on record; no much larger clone is a single base apart. Library generation was performed with PCR. The sequencer was an Illumina HiSeq 2500. To reduce PCR and sequencing biases, unique molecular identifiers were built into the TCR beta cDNA libraries. Every 1 to 10 million input T cells yielded approximately 500,000 cDNA molecules, meaning each molecule approximated one T cell. The patient libraries were prepared and sequenced with the same protocol used for the earlier healthy control dataset. Within a given batch, samples were prepared together, multiplexed and sequenced on the same HiSeq lane. In the authors' own workflow: Raw barcoded reads were processed with MIGEC, discarding single-read molecular identifier groups before consensus assembly and CDR3 extraction. VDJtools was used for post-analysis of the clonotype tables, with diversity normalized by down-sampling every dataset to the smallest sample size. In repertoire overlap clustering, CDR3 amino acid sequences, but not nucleotide sequences, were matched to correct batch-related cross-sample contamination. TCRdb applied fastp at Q25 and MiXCR to the public reads, then kept only in-frame beta chains. Rows merge per CDR3 protein into single entries with the most common DNA and genes. The V and J calls reflect TCRdb's pipeline rather than the authors' work. This sample comprises 430,000 or so distinct CDR3 sequences, approximately 38% of them detected only once. The top ten clonotypes cover less than 8% of the sample.

To demonstrate the VDJtools post-analysis software, the study profiled TCR beta repertoires from the peripheral blood of about a dozen young patients with multiple sclerosis. The multiple sclerosis patients were children and adolescents between roughly 6 and 17 years of age. The sample consisted of blood. Rearrangement joined TRBV5-1 to TRBJ2-1, with no reliable assignment of the D segment. The TCR sequence derives from a girl aged 2 to 9 with multiple sclerosis. Here the CDR3 is given as CASSLVKTSYNEQFF. The DNA sequence is as follows: TGCGCCAGCAGCTTGGTAAAGACTTCCTACAATGAGCAGTTCTTC.